The clone carrying this T cell receptor (beta chain) was detected many times. TCR beta CDR3 regions were amplified from RNA transcripts. RT-PCR in the first round (using the HTBI primer set) targeted the TCR CDR3. TCRdb re-derived calls from the multiplex PCR reads in MiXCR, one entry per CDR3 protein. The data contain about 420,000 distinct CDR3 sequences, around 14% of them singletons. The data belong to a study of T cells in Graves' hyperthyroidism and ophthalmopathy. The sequenced sample consisted of blood. The receptor comes from a woman aged 18-29 years with Graves' hyperthyroidism.

CDR3 protein: CSAPGDYNSPLHF. The CDR3 DNA follows: TGCAGTGCGCCCGGGGACTATAATTCACCCCTCCACTTT. The genes are TRBV20-1 and TRBJ1-6, with unresolved D. Germline CDR1 reads DFQATT; CDR2 reads SNEGSKA (reference sequence). V lost 6 bases and J 3 bases, leaving 9 bases between the germline ends. CDR3 length: 13 residues.